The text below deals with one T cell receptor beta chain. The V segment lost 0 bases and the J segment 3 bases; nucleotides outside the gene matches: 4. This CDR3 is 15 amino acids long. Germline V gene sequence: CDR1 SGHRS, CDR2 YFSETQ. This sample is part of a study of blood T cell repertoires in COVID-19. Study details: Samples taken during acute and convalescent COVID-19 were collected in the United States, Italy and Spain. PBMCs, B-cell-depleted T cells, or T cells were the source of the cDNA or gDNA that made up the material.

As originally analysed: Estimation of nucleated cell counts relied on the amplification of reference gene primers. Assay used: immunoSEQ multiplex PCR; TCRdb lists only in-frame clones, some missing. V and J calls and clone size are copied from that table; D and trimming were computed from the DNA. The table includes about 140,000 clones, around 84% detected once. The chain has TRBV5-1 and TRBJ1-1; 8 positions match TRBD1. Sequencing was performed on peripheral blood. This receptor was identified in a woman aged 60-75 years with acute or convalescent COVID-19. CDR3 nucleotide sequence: TGCGCCAGCAGCTTGGGGACAGGGTCGTACACTGAAGCTTTCTTT. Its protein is CASSLGTGSYTEAFF.